The 29 T cell receptor beta chains below were found in one sample sequenced in a study of T cells after yellow fever vaccination. TCRdb recomputed calls from the 5' RACE reads with MiXCR, one row per CDR3 protein. The table shows some 500,000 distinct CDR3 sequences, with roughly 14% occurring only once. The sample was PBMCs, taken on the day of the yellow fever booster vaccination. These receptors were collected from a man aged 25-45 years who received the YFV17D yellow fever vaccine.

The chain joins TRBV30 to TRBJ2-7; D is ambiguous. The CDR3 totals 12 residues. Looked up from germline, CDR1 is GTSNPN and CDR2 is SVGIG (reference sequence). V lost 0 bases to trimming and J lost 4 bases, with 7 bases between them. CDR3 DNA: TGTGCCTGGAGTGTCGCTAGGTACGAGCAGTACTTC. It encodes CAWSVARYEQYF. The complete variable domain, with remaining parts taken from reference TRBV30 and TRBJ2-7, reads SQTIHQWPATLVQPVGSPLSLECTVEGTSNPNLYWYRQAAGRGLQLLFYSVGIGQISSEVPQNLSASRPQDRQFILSSKKLLLSDSGFYLCAWSVARYEQYFGPGTRLTVT.

The gene calls are TRBV20-1 and TRBJ2-1; D is tentatively TRBD1 or TRBD2 (5 bases each). Per germline, CDR1 DFQATT and CDR2 SNEGSKA (reference sequence). The CDR3 contains 12 residues. V was clipped by 0 bases and J by 9 bases, with 9 bases between them. The CDR3 DNA follows: TGCAGTGCTAGAGATTCTGGGGGTGAGCAGTTCTTC. Translating it yields CSARDSGGEQFF.

This clonotype has a handful of counts. The V call is TRBV6-5, the J call TRBJ2-1; 11 bases are a match to TRBD2. In germline, CDR1 is MNHEY, CDR2 SVGAGI. With 4 bases clipped from V and 3 bases from J, the junction kept 8 bases outside the gene matches. This CDR3 has 17 amino acids. The DNA of the CDR3 is TGTGCCAGCAGTTCCTATACTAGCGGGAGTTACTACAATGAGCAGTTCTTC. It specifies CASSSYTSGSYYNEQFF.

This clonotype was seen a few times. The genes are TRBV12-3 or TRBV12-4 and TRBJ1-2; D gene ambiguous. V was pared by 7 bases and J by 4 bases, with 10 bases between. CDR3 length equals 12 residues. The CDR3 sequence: CASTQTSYGYTF. The CDR3 nucleotides read TGTGCCAGCACCCAAACAAGCTATGGCTACACCTTC.

The V call is TRBV2, the J call TRBJ2-7, with D unresolved. V was cut by 1 base and J by 4 bases, with 14 bases left in between. Germline lookup yields CDR1 SNHLY and CDR2 FYNNEI. This CDR3 has 15 amino acids. The CDR3 sequence is CASSEEKGLRYEQYF. CDR3 DNA: TGTGCCAGCAGTGAAGAAAAGGGATTAAGGTACGAGCAGTACTTC.

The chain has TRBV27 and TRBJ2-5; tentative D call: TRBD2 (6 bases). This CDR3 contains 13 residues. Trimming took 7 bases from V and 7 from J, leaving 16 bases between them. Germline assignment: CDR1 MNHEY and CDR2 SMNVEV (reference sequence). The CDR3 DNA is TGTGCCAGCATGTCGACGGGGGTGGGGACCCAGTACTTC. This translates into CASMSTGVGTQYF.

This clonotype was seen a handful of times. The chain couples TRBV6-2 or TRBV6-3 to TRBJ2-2; possible D gene TRBD2, 5 bases. The CDR3 is 15 residues long. The V end was cut by 7 bases, the J end by 5 bases, with 17 bases between. Per the germline V gene, CDR1 is MNHEY and CDR2 is SVGEGT. The CDR3 DNA reads TGTGCCAGCATCCACGGGCCTGGCGGGACCGGGGAGCTGTTTTTT. Translating gives CASIHGPGGTGELFF.

CDR3 coding DNA: TGTGCCAGCAGCTTAGAGGGGGGTTCCTCCTACGAGCAGTACTTC. Amino acids: CASSLEGGSSYEQYF. V gene TRBV7-2 combines with J gene TRBJ2-7, with D possibly being TRBD1 or TRBD2 (6 bases each). CDR1 and CDR2 from the germline V gene are SGHTA and FQGNSA. The CDR3 is 15 residues long. V lost 1 base and J 0 bases, leaving 10 bases between the germline ends.

Of note for this clonotype: The junction shows a germline mismatch at one end, possibly a read error. This chain links TRBV4-3 with TRBJ2-7; no reliable D call. In germline, CDR1 is LGHNA, CDR2 YSLEER. The CDR3 is 15 amino acids. For the CDR3, the DNA is TGCGCCAGCAGCCAAGATAAAACCCCTTCCTTCGAGCAGTACTTC. Protein product: CASSQDKTPSFEQYF.

The sample holds a few counts of this clonotype. CDR3 sequence reads: CASSPASGRHEQYF. The CDR3 bases are TGTGCCAGCTCACCTGCTAGCGGGAGGCACGAGCAGTACTTC. V is TRBV18 and J is TRBJ2-7; 11 bases are shared with TRBD2. Germline lookup yields CDR1 KGHSH and CDR2 LQKENI. The CDR3 runs to 14 residues. The junction had 3 bases not matched to a gene; V was cut back by 3 bases and J by 5 bases.

This clonotype was seen a handful of times. The chain is built from TRBV5-4 and TRBJ1-1, with D perhaps matching TRBD1 (6 bases). Germline CDR1 SGHNT, CDR2 YYREEE (reference sequence). The CDR3 is 15 residues long. V lost 6 bases and J 0 bases, leaving 15 bases between the germline ends. CDR3 sequence: CASTAGVRLNTEAFF. As DNA, the CDR3 is TGTGCCAGCACGGCAGGGGTACGCCTGAACACTGAAGCTTTCTTT.

The genes are TRBV5-1 and TRBJ2-5, with D possibly matching TRBD1 (5 bases). Germline lookup yields CDR1 SGHRS and CDR2 YFSETQ. V lost 5 bases to trimming and J lost 5 bases, with 22 bases between them. The CDR3 is 16 amino acids. CDR3 loop: CASRAALQGSAETQYF. CDR3 sequence (DNA): TGCGCCAGCAGAGCAGCACTTCAGGGTTCGGCCGAGACCCAGTACTTC.

The chain uses TRBV6-2 or TRBV6-3 and TRBJ2-7, with 7 nucleotides matching TRBD2. The CDR3 covers 14 residues. Germline V lookup: CDR1 MNHEY, CDR2 SVGEGT. V lost 4 bases to trimming and J lost 1 base; unmatched junction nucleotides: 4. CDR3 DNA sequence: TGTGCCAGCAGTTTCGGACTAGGATCCTACGAGCAGTACTTC. Translated: CASSFGLGSYEQYF.

The table lists this clonotype with a few counts. The chain has TRBV19 and TRBJ1-1; D gene uncertain. This CDR3 region has 12 residues. The germline V gene encodes CDR1 LNHDA and CDR2 SQIVND (reference sequence). V was trimmed by 3 bases and J by 2 bases, leaving 4 bases between them. CDR3 in amino acids: CASSMINTEAFF. CDR3 coding DNA: TGTGCCAGTAGTATGATAAACACTGAAGCTTTCTTT.

The gene calls are TRBV7-2 and TRBJ2-2, with D uncertain. Germline V gives CDR1 SGHTA, CDR2 FQGNSA. Trimming stripped 8 bases from V and 3 bases from J, with 13 bases between. The CDR3 sequence is 14 residues long. The CDR3 here is CASGRRVHTGELFF. The CDR3 nucleotides read TGTGCCAGCGGACGTAGAGTCCACACCGGGGAGCTGTTTTTT.

This clonotype was observed a handful of times. The chain combines TRBV20-1 with TRBJ2-2; 8 bases map to TRBD2. CDR1 DFQATT and CDR2 SNEGSKA come from the germline V gene (reference sequence). V was pared by 3 bases and J by 1 base, with 4 bases of the junction left unmatched. The CDR3 sequence is 15 residues long. The CDR3 DNA sequence: TGCAGTGCTAGCCAAGCGGGAGTGAACACCGGGGAGCTGTTTTTT. It specifies CSASQAGVNTGELFF.

V gene TRBV20-1 combines with J gene TRBJ2-1; D is perhaps TRBD1 or TRBD2 (6 bases each). CDR1 is DFQATT, CDR2 SNEGSKA, per germline (reference sequence). CDR3 length equals 18 residues. Between the trimmed V and J ends, which lost 0 bases and 4 bases, there was a span of 22 bases. The DNA for the CDR3 is TGCAGTGCTAGAGACTTCGGGGGCGGACTACTAATTTACAATGAGCAGTTCTTC. Translation gives CSARDFGGGLLIYNEQFF.

The chain employs TRBV20-1 and TRBJ2-7, with 13 positions matching TRBD2. The CDR3 contains 16 residues. The germline gives CDR1 DFQATT, CDR2 SNEGSKA (reference sequence). The ends lost 5 bases at V and 3 bases at J; junction bases unmatched: 10. The CDR3 sequence: CSAPPGTSGTLYEQYF. For the CDR3, the DNA is TGCAGTGCTCCACCCGGGACTAGCGGGACGCTCTACGAGCAGTACTTC.

The chain has TRBV20-1 and TRBJ2-3; 7 bases fit TRBD2. The CDR3 has 14 residues. The germline CDR1 and CDR2 sequences are DFQATT and SNEGSKA (reference sequence). The V and J ends lost 3 bases and 0 bases, in that order; junction bases with no gene match: 3. CDR3: CSASLAVSTDTQYF. CDR3 coding DNA: TGCAGTGCTAGTCTAGCGGTTAGCACAGATACGCAGTATTTT.

This clonotype was observed a handful of times. Compared with germline, one end of the junction differs, possibly owing to a read error. The chain couples TRBV20-1 to TRBJ2-3; 8 bases agree with TRBD2. Germline V gives CDR1 DFQATT, CDR2 SNEGSKA (reference sequence). This CDR3 has 14 residues. DNA of the CDR3: TGCAGTGCAAGAGAAGCGGGAGTTTTTGATACGCAGTATTTT. It is translated as CSAREAGVFDTQYF.

The chain is built from TRBV6-1 and TRBJ2-7; D assignment may be TRBD1 or TRBD2 (5 bases each). V was clipped by 7 bases and J by 4 bases, with 20 bases between them. The CDR3 length is 15 residues. From germline, CDR1 is MNHNS and CDR2 SASEGT. CDR3 sequence (DNA): TGTGCCAGCAACGGGCGTCTTTTCGGGGCGTACGAGCAGTACTTC. It encodes CASNGRLFGAYEQYF.

This clonotype was counted between two and nine times. This rearrangement joins TRBV7-8 to TRBJ2-1; tentative D call: TRBD1 (6 bases). The CDR3 covers 15 residues. Trimming took off 5 bases at V and 4 bases at J, with 15 bases between the two ends. Germline CDR1 reads SGHVS; CDR2 reads FQNEAQ. CDR3 nucleotides: TGTGCCAGCAGCGGGGGCCCCGTGGATTACAATGAGCAGTTCTTC. It codes for CASSGGPVDYNEQFF.

The chain carries TRBV6-5 and TRBJ2-7; TRBD2 aligns across 9 bases. The CDR3 sequence is 15 residues long. V was clipped by 0 bases and J by 4 bases; unmatched bases: 4. Germline CDR1 reads MNHEY; CDR2 reads SVGAGI. CDR3 in DNA: TGTGCCAGCAGTTACTCAATAGCGGGAGAGTACGAGCAGTACTTC. Translation: CASSYSIAGEYEQYF.

V gene TRBV7-2 combines with J gene TRBJ2-7; tentatively, D is TRBD1 (5 bases). Germline-derived CDR1 and CDR2 are SGHTA and FQGNSA. V lost 3 bases to trimming and J lost 2 bases, with 11 bases between them. The CDR3 loop spans 14 amino acids. For the CDR3, the DNA is TGTGCCAGCAGCTTGCTACAAGGGGCCTACGAGCAGTACTTC. It is translated as CASSLLQGAYEQYF.

The chain joins TRBV18 to TRBJ2-1, with a tentative D call TRBD1 (5 bases). This CDR3 comprises 15 residues. CDR1 and CDR2 from the germline V gene are KGHSH and LQKENI. Trimming removed 1 base from V and 1 base from J, with 8 bases in between. The CDR3 loop is CASSPLRESYNEQFF. For the CDR3, the DNA is TGTGCCAGCTCACCACTCAGGGAATCCTACAATGAGCAGTTCTTC.

The chain is built from TRBV12-3 or TRBV12-4 and TRBJ1-1, with D tentatively TRBD1 (5 bases). Trimming left V 5 bases short and J 1 base short, with 11 bases between. There are 14 residues in the CDR3. CDR3: CASSAGLANTEAFF. The CDR3 bases are TGTGCCAGCAGTGCGGGACTGGCGAACACTGAAGCTTTCTTT.

The chain combines TRBV21-1 with TRBJ2-1; TRBD2 is the table's D call and was not checked against the DNA. TRBV21-1 is marked as a pseudogene. CDR3 length: 16 residues. CDR3 residues: CASSKGTSGTSGEQFF. In DNA, the CDR3 is TGTGCCAGCAGCAAAGGGACTAGCGGGACTAGTGGTGAGCAGTTCTTC.

This clonotype has a handful of counts. This chain links TRBV6-5 with TRBJ2-1, with D hard to call. This CDR3 region has 11 residues. The germline V gene has CDR1 MNHEY and CDR2 SVGAGI. The V and J ends lost 10 bases and 5 bases respectively, with 9 bases between them. The CDR3 sequence: CAIDTHNEQFF. DNA for the CDR3: TGTGCCATCGATACCCACAATGAGCAGTTCTTC.

This clonotype was detected ten times or more. The V and J genes are TRBV5-5 and TRBJ2-7, with D possibly TRBD1 on 5 matching bases. CDR1 and CDR2 (germline): SGHKS, YYEKEE (reference sequence). The CDR3 has 14 residues. Trimming cost V 4 bases and J 3 bases, with 14 bases left between them. The CDR3 nucleotides read TGTGCCAGCAGCCGGACACCCGAATTCTACGAGCAGTACTTC. It codes for CASSRTPEFYEQYF.